One sample yielded the 17 T cell receptor beta chains listed below, sequenced in a study of cytomegalovirus exposure and HLA in healthy donors. 13 Jbeta primers and 60 Vbeta primers were used for the PCR. Repertoires were generated with immunoSEQ multiplex PCR, while TCRdb's copy carries only in-frame clones and drops some. This sample has about 150,000 clones, with 60% to 85% found just once. Input material: PBMCs. These receptors were taken from a woman in her twenties or thirties in good health and CMV-seronegative.

The genes are TRBV11-3 and TRBJ1-1, with 7 bases lining up with TRBD1. The CDR3 length is 14 residues. The V and J ends lost 6 bases and 1 base, in that order; junction bases with no gene match: 5. Germline lookup yields CDR1 SGHNT and CDR2 YENEEA. The CDR3 bases are TGTGCCAGCAGTCGGACAGGAGAGAACACTGAAGCTTTCTTT. Its translation is CASSRTGENTEAFF.

The chain recombines TRBV6-4 with TRBJ2-3, with 9 bases identical to TRBD2. The CDR3 length is 18 residues. With V trimmed by 0 bases and J by 5 bases, 12 bases remained unmatched. The germline CDR1 and CDR2 sequences are MRHNA and SNTAGT. The CDR3 loop is CASSDSGGSGGDLDTQYF. The CDR3, as DNA: TGTGCCAGCAGTGACTCCGGTGGTAGCGGGGGAGATTTAGATACGCAGTATTTT.

The chain links TRBV18 to TRBJ2-3; D remains unclear. CDR3 length: 14 amino acids. Trimming removed 3 bases at V and 3 bases at J, with 10 bases between. Germline V gene data show CDR1 as KGHSH and CDR2 as LQKENI. The CDR3 sequence is CASSPEDRTDTQYF. CDR3 bases: TGTGCCAGCTCACCCGAAGATAGAACAGATACGCAGTATTTT.

The rearrangement uses TRBV6-5 and TRBJ1-1; tentatively, D is TRBD1 (6 bases). The CDR3 is 12 amino acids. From germline, CDR1 is MNHEY and CDR2 SVGAGI. Trimming removed 7 bases at V and 3 bases at J, with 9 bases between. The CDR3 DNA is TGTGCCAGCAAATACAGGGACACTGAAGCTTTCTTT. Protein: CASKYRDTEAFF.

V usage is TRBV6-6 and J usage is TRBJ1-5, with D uncertain. Germline assignment: CDR1 MNHNY and CDR2 SVGAGI (reference sequence). Trimming left V 10 bases short and J 7 bases short, with 14 bases between. This CDR3 contains 12 residues. The CDR3 sequence: CAIGSSGQPQHF. CDR3 in DNA: TGTGCCATAGGTTCGTCCGGGCAGCCCCAGCATTTT.

The V gene is TRBV5-1, the J gene TRBJ1-5; the D gene is possibly TRBD1 (6 bases). Germline loops: CDR1 SGHRS, CDR2 YFSETQ. The CDR3 is 14 residues long. V lost 4 bases and J 3 bases, leaving 11 bases between the germline ends. The CDR3 is CASSPGQNNQPQHF. In DNA form, the CDR3 reads TGCGCCAGCAGCCCGGGACAAAACAATCAGCCCCAGCATTTT.

This CDR3 is CASSLSSGGSYNEQFF. CDR3 nucleotides: TGTGCCAGCTCACTATCTAGCGGGGGTTCCTACAATGAGCAGTTCTTC. V is TRBV18 and J is TRBJ2-1; 10 bases align to TRBD2. The junction had 4 bases not matched to a gene; V was cut back by 4 bases and J by 1 base. CDR1 is KGHSH and CDR2 is LQKENI in the germline V gene. The CDR3 runs 16 residues.

The chain carries TRBV5-4 and TRBJ2-1, with 11 bases identical to TRBD2. CDR1 and CDR2 from the germline V gene are SGHNT and YYREEE (reference sequence). The CDR3 spans 15 residues. The ends lost 0 bases at V and 8 bases at J; junction bases unmatched: 4. The DNA for the CDR3 is TGTGCCAGCAGCTTGGCCGGTAGCGGGGGGGATGAGCAGTTCTTC. Protein sequence: CASSLAGSGGDEQFF.

This clone was seen only a few times. The V call is TRBV6-6, the J call TRBJ1-2; 7 positions match TRBD1. CDR1 MNHNY and CDR2 SVGAGI come from the germline V gene (reference sequence). The CDR3 spans 13 residues. The V segment lost 6 bases and the J segment 4 bases; nucleotides outside the gene matches: 5. The CDR3 loop is CASSSGQFYGYTF. The CDR3 DNA is TGTGCCAGCAGCTCGGGACAGTTCTATGGCTACACCTTC.

This clone occurred a few times. The rearrangement links TRBV2 to TRBJ2-1; TRBD2 might be the D (5 bases). CDR1 is SNHLY, CDR2 FYNNEI, per germline. CDR3 length equals 15 residues. With 8 bases removed from V and 5 bases from J, the gap between germline ends came to 19 bases. Here the CDR3 reads CASLVRAGPNNEQFF. The CDR3 DNA reads as TGTGCCAGCCTTGTGAGGGCCGGTCCTAACAATGAGCAGTTCTTC.

V and J are TRBV4-1 and TRBJ1-2, with 7 nucleotides matching TRBD1. V lost 3 bases, J lost 0 bases, and 7 bases stayed unmatched. Per the germline V gene, CDR1 is MGHRA and CDR2 is YSYEKL. The CDR3 runs to 16 residues. As DNA, the CDR3 is TGCGCCAGCAGCCAGACAGGGCTTTTGGCTAACTATGGCTACACCTTC. It codes for CASSQTGLLANYGYTF.

In its sample, this clone was seen once. Lacking the conserved final phenylalanine or tryptophan, this CDR3 likely reflects a read error. This chain joins TRBV7-9 and TRBJ1-3; D is perhaps TRBD1 (6 bases). The germline V gene encodes CDR1 SEHNR and CDR2 FQNEAQ (reference sequence). CDR3 size: 13 residues. Trimming took 5 bases from V and 2 from J, leaving 7 bases between them. In nucleotides, the CDR3 is TGTGCCAGCAGCCGGACAGCTGGAAACACCATATATCTT. Protein sequence: CASSRTAGNTIYL.

This chain links TRBV18 with TRBJ1-3; tentatively, D is TRBD1 (6 bases). Deletions cut 1 base from V and 8 bases from J, with 9 bases between. CDR1 KGHSH and CDR2 LQKENI come from the germline V gene. The CDR3 contains 13 residues. CDR3 in amino acids: CASSPQGVDTIYF. CDR3 sequence (DNA): TGTGCCAGCTCACCACAGGGGGTGGACACCATATATTTT.

CDR3 nucleotide sequence: TGTGCCAGTAGTACGTCCGGGAGCACAGATACGCAGTATTTT. It specifies CASSTSGSTDTQYF. This chain joins TRBV19 and TRBJ2-3; D uncertain. V was trimmed by 4 bases and J by 0 bases, leaving 8 bases between them. Per the germline V gene, CDR1 is LNHDA and CDR2 is SQIVND (reference sequence). The CDR3 runs 14 residues. The entire variable domain, with the rest obtained from reference TRBV19 and TRBJ2-3, is as follows: DGGITQSPKYLFRKEGQNVTLSCEQNLNHDAMYWYRQDPGQGLRLIYYSQIVNDFQKGDIAEGYSVSREKKESFPLTVTSAQKNPTAFYLCASSTSGSTDTQYFGPGTRLTVL.

This chain uses TRBV25-1 with TRBJ1-2; D is undetermined. V shed 3 bases and J shed 5 bases, with 13 bases lying between them. Germline assignment: CDR1 MGHDK and CDR2 SYGVNS. CDR3 length equals 14 residues. The chain's CDR3 is CASSEGSAGYGYTF. The CDR3 DNA sequence: TGTGCCAGCAGTGAGGGTTCAGCCGGGTATGGCTACACCTTC.

With regard to this clone: The junction shows a germline mismatch at one end, possibly a read error. This chain uses TRBV5-1 with TRBJ2-7, with 10 bases that match TRBD1. CDR1 and CDR2 from the germline V gene are SGHRS and YFSETQ. The CDR3 runs to 11 residues. CDR3 loop: CASYDRGRQFF. Here the CDR3 DNA reads TGCGCCAGCTACGACAGGGGGCGTCAATTCTTC.

The chain joins TRBV6-5 to TRBJ2-5, with 7 bases that match TRBD1. The better agreement between TRBJ2-7 and the DNA end casts doubt on the J call. This CDR3 spans 15 amino acids. In germline, CDR1 is MNHEY, CDR2 SVGAGI. Here the CDR3 reads CASSSPGQLYYEQYF. CDR3 DNA: TGTGCCAGCAGCTCTCCGGGACAGCTATACTACGAGCAGTACTTC.